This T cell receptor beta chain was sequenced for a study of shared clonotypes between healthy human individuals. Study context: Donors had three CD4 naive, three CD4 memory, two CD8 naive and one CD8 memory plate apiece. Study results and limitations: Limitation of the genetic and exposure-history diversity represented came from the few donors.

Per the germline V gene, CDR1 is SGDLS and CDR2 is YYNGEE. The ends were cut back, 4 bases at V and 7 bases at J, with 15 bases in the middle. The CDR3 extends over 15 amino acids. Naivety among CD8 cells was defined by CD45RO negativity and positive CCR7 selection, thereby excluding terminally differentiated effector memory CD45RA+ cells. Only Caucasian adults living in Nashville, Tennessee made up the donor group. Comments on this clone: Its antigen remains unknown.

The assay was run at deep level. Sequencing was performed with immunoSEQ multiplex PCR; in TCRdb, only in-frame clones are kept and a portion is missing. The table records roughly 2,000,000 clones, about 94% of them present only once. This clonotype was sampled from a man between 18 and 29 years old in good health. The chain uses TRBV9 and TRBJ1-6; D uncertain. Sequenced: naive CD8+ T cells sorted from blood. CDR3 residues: CASSFLSAGNSPLHF. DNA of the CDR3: TGTGCCAGCAGCTTCCTTTCAGCCGGAAATTCACCCCTCCACTTT.